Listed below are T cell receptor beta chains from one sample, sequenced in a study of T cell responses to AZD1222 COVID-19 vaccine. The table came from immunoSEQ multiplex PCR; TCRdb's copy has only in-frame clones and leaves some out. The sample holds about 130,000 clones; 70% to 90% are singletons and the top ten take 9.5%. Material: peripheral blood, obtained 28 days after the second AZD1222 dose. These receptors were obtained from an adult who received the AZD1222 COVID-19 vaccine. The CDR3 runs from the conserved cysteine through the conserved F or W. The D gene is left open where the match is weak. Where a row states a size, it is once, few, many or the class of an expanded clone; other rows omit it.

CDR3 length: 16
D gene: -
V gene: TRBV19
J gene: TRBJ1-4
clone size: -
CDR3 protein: CASSIARTDGAEKLFF
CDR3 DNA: TGTGCCAGTAGTATCGCTAGGACAGACGGCGCGGAAAAACTGTTTTTT

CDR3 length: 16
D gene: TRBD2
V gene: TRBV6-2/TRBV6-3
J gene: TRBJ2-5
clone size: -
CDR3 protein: CASSLAILGGAETQYF
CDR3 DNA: TGTGCCAGCAGTCTGGCCATCCTCGGGGGGGCCGAGACCCAGTACTTC

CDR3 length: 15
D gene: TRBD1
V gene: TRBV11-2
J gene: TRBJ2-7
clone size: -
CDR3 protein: CASSQPGQGFYEQYF
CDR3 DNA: TGTGCCAGCAGCCAGCCGGGACAGGGGTTCTACGAGCAGTACTTC

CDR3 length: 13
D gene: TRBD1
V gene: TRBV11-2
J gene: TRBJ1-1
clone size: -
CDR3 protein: CASSLDGQAEAFF
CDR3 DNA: TGTGCCAGCAGCTTAGATGGACAGGCCGAAGCTTTCTTT

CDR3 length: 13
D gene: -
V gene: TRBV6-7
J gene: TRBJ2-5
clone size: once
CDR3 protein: CASSYEQQETQYF
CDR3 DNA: TGTGCCAGCAGTTATGAACAGCAAGAGACCCAGTACTTC

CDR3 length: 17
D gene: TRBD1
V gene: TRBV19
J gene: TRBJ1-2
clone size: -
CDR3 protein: CASSIRPTGAISYGYTF
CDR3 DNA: TGTGCCAGTAGTATCCGACCGACAGGGGCAATTTCCTATGGCTACACCTTC

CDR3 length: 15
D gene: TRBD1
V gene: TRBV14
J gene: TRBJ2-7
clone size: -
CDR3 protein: CASSQGPWDSYEQYF
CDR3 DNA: TGTGCCAGCAGCCAAGGCCCTTGGGACAGCTACGAGCAGTACTTC

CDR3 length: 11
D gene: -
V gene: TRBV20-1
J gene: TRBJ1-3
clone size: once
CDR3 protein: CSATTGNTIYF
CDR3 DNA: TGCAGTGCTACAACAGGAAACACCATATATTTT

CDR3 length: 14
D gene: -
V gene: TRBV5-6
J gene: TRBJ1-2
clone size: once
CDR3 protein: CASIQQAANYGYTF
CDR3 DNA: TGTGCCAGCATACAGCAGGCGGCGAACTATGGCTACACCTTC

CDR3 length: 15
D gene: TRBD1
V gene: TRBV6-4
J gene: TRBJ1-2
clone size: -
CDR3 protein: CASSDSGQGDYGYTF
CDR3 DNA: TGTGCCAGCAGTGACTCAGGACAGGGGGACTATGGCTACACCTTC

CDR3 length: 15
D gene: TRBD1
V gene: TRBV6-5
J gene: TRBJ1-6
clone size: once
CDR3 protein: CASSPRGSYNSPLHF
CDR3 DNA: TGTGCCAGCAGTCCCAGGGGGTCCTATAATTCACCCCTCCACTTT

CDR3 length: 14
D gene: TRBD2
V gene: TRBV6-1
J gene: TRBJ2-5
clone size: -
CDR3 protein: CASSEAGTRETQYF
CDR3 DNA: TGTGCCAGCAGTGAAGCTGGGACTAGAGAGACCCAGTACTTC

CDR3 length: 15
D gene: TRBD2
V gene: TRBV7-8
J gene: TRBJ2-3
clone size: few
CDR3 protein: CASSAAGAHTDTQYF
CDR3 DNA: TGTGCCAGCTCCGCAGCGGGGGCCCACACAGATACGCAGTATTTT

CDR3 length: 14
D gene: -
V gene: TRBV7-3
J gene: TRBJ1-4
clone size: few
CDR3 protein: CADSPVTTNEKLFF
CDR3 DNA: TGTGCCGACAGCCCCGTTACAACTAATGAAAAACTGTTTTTT

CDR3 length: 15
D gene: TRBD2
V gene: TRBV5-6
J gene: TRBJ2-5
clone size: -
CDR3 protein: CASSRNPGLQETQYF
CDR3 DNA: TGTGCCAGCAGCAGAAATCCGGGACTACAAGAGACCCAGTACTTC

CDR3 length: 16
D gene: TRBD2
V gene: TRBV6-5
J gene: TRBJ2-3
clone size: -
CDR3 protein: CASSSGTSGPTDTQYF
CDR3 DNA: TGTGCCAGCAGTTCAGGGACTAGCGGCCCGACAGATACGCAGTATTTT

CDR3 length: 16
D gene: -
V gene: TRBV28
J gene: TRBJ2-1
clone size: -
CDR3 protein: CASSSSDRRGHNEQFF
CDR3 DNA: TGTGCCAGCAGTTCGTCGGACAGGAGGGGACACAATGAGCAGTTCTTC

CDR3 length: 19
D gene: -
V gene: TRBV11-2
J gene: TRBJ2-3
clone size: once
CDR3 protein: CASSLGLGRGVGGTDTQYF
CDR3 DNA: TGTGCCAGCAGCTTAGGACTAGGTAGGGGTGTTGGGGGCACAGATACGCAGTATTTT

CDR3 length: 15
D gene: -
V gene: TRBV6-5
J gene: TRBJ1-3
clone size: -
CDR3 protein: CASSYGGLSGNTIYF
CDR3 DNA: TGTGCCAGCAGTTATGGGGGCCTCTCTGGAAACACCATATATTTT

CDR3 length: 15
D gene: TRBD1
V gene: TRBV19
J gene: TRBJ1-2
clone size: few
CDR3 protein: CASSMGTDSYYGYTF
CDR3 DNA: TGTGCCAGTAGTATGGGGACAGATTCCTACTATGGCTACACCTTC

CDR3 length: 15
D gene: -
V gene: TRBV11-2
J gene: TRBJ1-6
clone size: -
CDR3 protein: CASSLRSSYNSPLHF
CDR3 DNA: TGTGCCAGCAGCTTGAGGTCGTCCTATAATTCACCCCTCCACTTT

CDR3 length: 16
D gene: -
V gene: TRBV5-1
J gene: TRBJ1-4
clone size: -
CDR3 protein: CASSFSQVGAGEKLFF
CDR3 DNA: TGCGCCAGCAGCTTCTCCCAGGTCGGGGCAGGGGAAAAACTGTTTTTT

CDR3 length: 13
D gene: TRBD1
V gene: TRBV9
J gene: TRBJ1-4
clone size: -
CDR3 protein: CASGDRDNEKLFF
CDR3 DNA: TGTGCCAGCGGAGACAGGGATAATGAAAAACTGTTTTTT

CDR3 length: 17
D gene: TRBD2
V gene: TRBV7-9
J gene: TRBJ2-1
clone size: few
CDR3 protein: CASSLPSGGTSYNEQFF
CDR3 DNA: TGTGCCAGCAGCTTACCGAGCGGGGGTACCTCCTACAATGAGCAGTTCTTC

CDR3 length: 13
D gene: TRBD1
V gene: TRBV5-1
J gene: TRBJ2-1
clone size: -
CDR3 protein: CASSPDRSSQQFF
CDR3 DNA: TGCGCCAGCAGCCCGGACAGGTCCTCTCAGCAGTTCTTC

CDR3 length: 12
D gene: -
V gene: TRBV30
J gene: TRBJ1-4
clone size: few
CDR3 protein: CAWSREDEKLFF
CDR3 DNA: TGTGCCTGGAGCAGGGAAGATGAAAAACTGTTTTTT

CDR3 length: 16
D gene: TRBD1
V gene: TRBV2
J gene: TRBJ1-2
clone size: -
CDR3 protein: CASSEAVTGYTYGYTF
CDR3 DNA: TGTGCCAGCAGTGAAGCAGTGACAGGGTATACCTATGGCTACACCTTC

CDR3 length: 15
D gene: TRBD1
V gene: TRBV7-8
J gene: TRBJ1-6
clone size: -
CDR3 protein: CASSSRTGGYSPLHF
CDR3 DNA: TGTGCCAGCAGCTCCCGGACAGGGGGTTATTCACCCCTCCACTTT

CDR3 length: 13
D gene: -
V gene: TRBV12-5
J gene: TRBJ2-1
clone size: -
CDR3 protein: CASGFLARGEQFF
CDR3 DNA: TGTGCTAGTGGTTTTCTAGCCCGGGGTGAGCAGTTCTTC

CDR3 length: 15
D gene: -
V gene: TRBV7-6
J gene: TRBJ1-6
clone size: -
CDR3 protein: CASSSSTDSRGPLHF
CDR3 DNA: TGTGCCAGCAGCTCGTCGACGGACTCGAGGGGACCCCTCCACTTT

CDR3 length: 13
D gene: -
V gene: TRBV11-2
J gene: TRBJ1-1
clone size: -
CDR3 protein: CASSFGLNTEAFF
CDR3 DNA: TGTGCCAGCAGCTTTGGGTTGAACACTGAAGCTTTCTTT

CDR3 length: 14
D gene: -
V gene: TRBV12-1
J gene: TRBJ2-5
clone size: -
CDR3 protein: CASSYVRGWETQYF
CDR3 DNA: TGTGCCAGCAGCTACGTCAGGGGGTGGGAGACCCAGTACTTC

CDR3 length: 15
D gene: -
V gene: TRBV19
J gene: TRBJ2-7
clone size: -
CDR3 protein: CASRKGGGRTYEQYF
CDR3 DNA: TGTGCCAGTCGAAAAGGGGGGGGCAGGACTTACGAGCAGTACTTC

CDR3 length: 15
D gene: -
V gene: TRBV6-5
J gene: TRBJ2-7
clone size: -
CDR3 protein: CASSYSAVGTYEQYF
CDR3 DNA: TGTGCCAGCAGTTACTCAGCCGTCGGGACCTACGAGCAGTACTTC

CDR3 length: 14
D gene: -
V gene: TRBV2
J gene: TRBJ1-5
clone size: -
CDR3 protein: CASSDSRREQPQHF
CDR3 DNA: TGTGCCAGCAGTGACAGTCGGAGGGAACAGCCCCAGCATTTT

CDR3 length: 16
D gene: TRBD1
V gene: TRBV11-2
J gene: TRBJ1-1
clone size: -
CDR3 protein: CASNRWDRDMNTEAFF
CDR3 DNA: TGTGCCAGCAACCGATGGGACAGGGACATGAACACTGAAGCTTTCTTT

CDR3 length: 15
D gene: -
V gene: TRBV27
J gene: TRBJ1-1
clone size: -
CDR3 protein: CASSILGGMNTEAFF
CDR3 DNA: TGTGCCAGCAGTATACTAGGGGGTATGAACACTGAAGCTTTCTTT

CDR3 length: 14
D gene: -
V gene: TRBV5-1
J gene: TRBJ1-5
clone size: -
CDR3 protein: CASSFTGQDQPQHF
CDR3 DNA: TGCGCCAGCAGCTTTACAGGGCAGGATCAGCCCCAGCATTTT

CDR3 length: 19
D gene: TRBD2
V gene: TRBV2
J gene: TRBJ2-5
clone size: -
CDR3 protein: CASSELAWRAGGPGETQYF
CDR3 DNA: TGTGCCAGCAGTGAACTGGCGTGGAGAGCGGGAGGGCCTGGGGAGACCCAGTACTTC